Listed here are 7 T cell receptor beta chains from one sample, sequenced in a study of OX40 agonist ivuxolimab in advanced cancers. The assay was immunoSEQ multiplex PCR, and TCRdb's table has in-frame clones only and misses some. Of 98,000 or so clones listed, about 79% are singletons. The sample was CD4+ or CD8+ T cells sorted from blood, taken in a trial of the OX40 agonist ivuxolimab. The receptors shown here come from an adult with an advanced solid tumor such as melanoma, head and neck, liver or kidney cancer.

This clone was picked up one time. The CDR3: CASSPDRGQGGTQYF. The CDR3 DNA reads as TGTGCCAGTAGCCCCGACAGGGGTCAAGGTGGTACGCAGTATTTT. This chain connects TRBV19 to TRBJ2-3, with 8 positions matching TRBD1. This CDR3 has 15 amino acids. Germline assignment: CDR1 LNHDA and CDR2 SQIVND (reference sequence). With 6 bases clipped from V and 8 bases from J, the junction kept 13 bases outside the gene matches.

The chain employs TRBV18 and TRBJ2-5; TRBD2 aligns across 10 bases. CDR1 and CDR2 from the germline V gene are KGHSH and LQKENI. The V and J ends lost 6 bases and 5 bases, in that order; junction bases with no gene match: 6. This CDR3 region has 14 residues. In DNA, the CDR3 is TGTGCCAGCTCCCCGACAGCGGGGGGGGAGACCCAGTACTTC. It is translated as CASSPTAGGETQYF.

V is TRBV30 and J is TRBJ1-5; D not resolved. This CDR3 spans 13 amino acids. CDR1 GTSNPN and CDR2 SVGIG come from the germline V gene (reference sequence). Trimming took 1 base from V and 3 from J, leaving 7 bases between them. This chain's CDR3 is CAWSEQDNQPQHF. CDR3 in DNA: TGTGCCTGGAGTGAGCAGGACAATCAGCCCCAGCATTTT. Full variable domain (missing parts from reference TRBV30 and TRBJ1-5): SQTIHQWPATLVQPVGSPLSLECTVEGTSNPNLYWYRQAAGRGLQLLFYSVGIGQISSEVPQNLSASRPQDRQFILSSKKLLLSDSGFYLCAWSEQDNQPQHFGDGTRLSIL.

The chain employs TRBV19 and TRBJ2-3; 8 nucleotides line up with TRBD2. CDR3 length: 16 amino acids. Trimming took 5 bases from V and 0 from J; bases not matched to a gene: 7. Germline lookup yields CDR1 LNHDA and CDR2 SQIVND (reference sequence). Written as DNA, the CDR3 is TGTGCCAGTAGTGAACCCAGCGGGGGAAGCACAGATACGCAGTATTTT. As protein: CASSEPSGGSTDTQYF. The variable domain in full, completed from reference TRBV19 and TRBJ2-3, reads DGGITQSPKYLFRKEGQNVTLSCEQNLNHDAMYWYRQDPGQGLRLIYYSQIVNDFQKGDIAEGYSVSREKKESFPLTVTSAQKNPTAFYLCASSEPSGGSTDTQYFGPGTRLTVL.

The chain links TRBV11-2 to TRBJ1-2; D uncertain. Trimming took off 4 bases at V and 4 bases at J, with 16 bases between the two ends. Germline CDR1 is SGHAT and CDR2 is FQNNGV. The CDR3 spans 15 residues. This CDR3 is CASSSVLEGGYGYTF. In DNA form, the CDR3 reads TGTGCCAGCAGCTCTGTCCTCGAGGGAGGCTATGGCTACACCTTC.

V is TRBV6-6 and J is TRBJ2-7, with 11 nucleotides matching TRBD2. With 6 bases clipped from V and 4 bases from J, the junction kept 8 bases outside the gene matches. The CDR3 runs 15 residues. From germline, CDR1 is MNHNY and CDR2 SVGAGI (reference sequence). CDR3 in DNA: TGTGCCAGCAGGCTACTAGCGGGAGTATCGTACGAGCAGTACTTC. Amino acid sequence: CASRLLAGVSYEQYF.

The V call is TRBV5-8, the J call TRBJ1-4; 8 bases match TRBD1. CDR3 size: 14 residues. Germline V CDR1 and CDR2: SGHTS, YDEGEE. V shed 2 bases, J shed 5 bases, and the junction held 2 bases outside the gene matches. The CDR3 spells CASSFRQGNEKLFF. In DNA form, the CDR3 reads TGTGCCAGCAGCTTTCGACAGGGGAATGAAAAACTGTTTTTT.